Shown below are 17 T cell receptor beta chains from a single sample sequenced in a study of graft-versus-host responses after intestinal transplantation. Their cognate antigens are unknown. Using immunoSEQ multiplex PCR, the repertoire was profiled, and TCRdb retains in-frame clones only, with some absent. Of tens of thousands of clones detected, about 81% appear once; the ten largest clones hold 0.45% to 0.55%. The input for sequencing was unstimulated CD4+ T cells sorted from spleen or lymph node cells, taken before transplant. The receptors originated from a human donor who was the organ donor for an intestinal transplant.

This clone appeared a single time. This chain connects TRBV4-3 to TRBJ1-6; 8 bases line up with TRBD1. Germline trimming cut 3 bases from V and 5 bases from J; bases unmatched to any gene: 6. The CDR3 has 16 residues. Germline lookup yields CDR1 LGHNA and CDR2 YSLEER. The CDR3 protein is CASSHPPGQDNSPLHF. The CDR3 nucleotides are TGCGCCAGCAGCCACCCCCCGGGACAGGATAATTCACCCCTCCACTTT.

The CDR3 region has the DNA TGCGCCAGCAGCTTCATGGACAGGGGTGGAGAGCAGTACTTC. Protein product: CASSFMDRGGEQYF. The rearrangement uses TRBV5-1 and TRBJ2-7; 9 bases are a match to TRBD1. The CDR3 loop spans 14 amino acids. After removal of 2 bases from V and 7 bases from J, the junction contained 7 bases not matched to a gene. Per germline, CDR1 SGHRS and CDR2 YFSETQ.

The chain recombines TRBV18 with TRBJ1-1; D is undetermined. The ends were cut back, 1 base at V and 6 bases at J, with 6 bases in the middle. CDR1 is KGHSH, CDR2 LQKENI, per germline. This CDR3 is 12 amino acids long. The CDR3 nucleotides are TGTGCCAGCTCACCACGTAGTCCTGAAGCTTTCTTT. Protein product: CASSPRSPEAFF.

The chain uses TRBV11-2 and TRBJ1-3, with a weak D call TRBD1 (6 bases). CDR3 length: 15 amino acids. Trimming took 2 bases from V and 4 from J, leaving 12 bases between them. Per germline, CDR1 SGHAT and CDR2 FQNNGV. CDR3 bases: TGTGCCAGCAGCTTAATTACCAGGGGCGGAAACACCATATATTTT. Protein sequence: CASSLITRGGNTIYF.

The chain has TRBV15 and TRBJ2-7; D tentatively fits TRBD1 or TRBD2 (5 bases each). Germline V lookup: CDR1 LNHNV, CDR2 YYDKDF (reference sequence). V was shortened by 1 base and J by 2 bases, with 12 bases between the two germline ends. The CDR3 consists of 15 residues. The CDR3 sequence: CATSRGGKPTYEQYF. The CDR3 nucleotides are TGTGCCACCAGCAGAGGGGGGAAACCAACCTACGAGCAGTACTTC.

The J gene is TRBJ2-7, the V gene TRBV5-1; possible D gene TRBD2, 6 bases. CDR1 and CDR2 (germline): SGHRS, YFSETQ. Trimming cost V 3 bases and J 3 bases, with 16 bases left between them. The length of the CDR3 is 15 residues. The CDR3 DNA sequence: TGCGCCAGCAGCTCAGTTCCACTAGCAATCTACGAGCAGTACTTC. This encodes CASSSVPLAIYEQYF.

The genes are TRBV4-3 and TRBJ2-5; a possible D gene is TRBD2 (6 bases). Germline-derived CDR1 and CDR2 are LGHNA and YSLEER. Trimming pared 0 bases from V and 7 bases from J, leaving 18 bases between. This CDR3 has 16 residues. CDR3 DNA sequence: TGCGCCAGCAGCCAAGAGCACACGGGGGTGGGGGGGACCCAGTACTTC. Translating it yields CASSQEHTGVGGTQYF.

The CDR3 DNA is TGTGCCAGCAGTTACAGGGCCACTGAAGCTTTCTTT. Protein sequence: CASSYRATEAFF. The chain couples TRBV6-7 to TRBJ1-1; D is unclear. TRBV6-7 is classed as an ORF, of uncertain function. V lost 2 bases and J 4 bases, leaving 5 bases between the germline ends. This CDR3 region has 12 residues.

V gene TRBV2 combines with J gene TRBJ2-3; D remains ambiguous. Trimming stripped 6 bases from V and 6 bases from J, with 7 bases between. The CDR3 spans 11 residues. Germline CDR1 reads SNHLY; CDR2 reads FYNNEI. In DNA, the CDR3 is TGTGCCAGCAGGGTGTTGGATACGCAGTATTTT. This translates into CASRVLDTQYF.

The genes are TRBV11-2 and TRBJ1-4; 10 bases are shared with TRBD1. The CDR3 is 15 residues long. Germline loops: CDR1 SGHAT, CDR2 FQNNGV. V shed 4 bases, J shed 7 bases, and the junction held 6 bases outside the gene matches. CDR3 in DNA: TGTGCCAGCAGCTCAGGGACAGGGGTCGGTGAAAAACTGTTTTTT. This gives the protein CASSSGTGVGEKLFF. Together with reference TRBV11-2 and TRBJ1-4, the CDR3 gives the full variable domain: EAGVAQSPRYKIIEKRQSVAFWCNPISGHATLYWYQQILGQGPKLLIQFQNNGVVDDSQLPKDRFSAERLKGVDSTLKIQPAKLEDSAVYLCASSSGTGVGEKLFFGSGTQLSVL.

CDR3 bases: TGTGCCTGGAGTGCGCCTCCGGGGAAGAGCGAGCAGTACTTC. Protein product: CAWSAPPGKSEQYF. The chain recombines TRBV30 with TRBJ2-7; D is perhaps TRBD2 (5 bases). Germline CDR1 reads GTSNPN; CDR2 reads SVGIG (reference sequence). Trimming left V 1 base short and J 6 bases short, with 16 bases between. This CDR3 comprises 14 residues.

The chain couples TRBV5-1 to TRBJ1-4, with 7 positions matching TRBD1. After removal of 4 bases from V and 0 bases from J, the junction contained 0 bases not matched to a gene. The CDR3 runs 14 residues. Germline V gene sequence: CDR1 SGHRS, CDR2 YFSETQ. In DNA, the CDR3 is TGCGCCAGCAGCCAGGGGGCAACTAATGAAAAACTGTTTTTT. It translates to CASSQGATNEKLFF.

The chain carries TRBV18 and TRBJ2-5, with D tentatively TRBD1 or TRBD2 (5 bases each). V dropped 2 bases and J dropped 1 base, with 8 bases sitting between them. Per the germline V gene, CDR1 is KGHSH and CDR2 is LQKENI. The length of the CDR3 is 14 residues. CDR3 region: CASSPTGPQETQYF. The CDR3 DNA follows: TGTGCCAGCTCACCAACGGGACCCCAAGAGACCCAGTACTTC.

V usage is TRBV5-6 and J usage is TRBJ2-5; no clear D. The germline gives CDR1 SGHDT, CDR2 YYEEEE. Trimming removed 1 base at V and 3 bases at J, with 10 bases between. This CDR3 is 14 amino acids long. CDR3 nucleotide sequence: TGTGCCAGCAGCTTGATTCTCACAAAAGAGACCCAGTACTTC. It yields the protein CASSLILTKETQYF.

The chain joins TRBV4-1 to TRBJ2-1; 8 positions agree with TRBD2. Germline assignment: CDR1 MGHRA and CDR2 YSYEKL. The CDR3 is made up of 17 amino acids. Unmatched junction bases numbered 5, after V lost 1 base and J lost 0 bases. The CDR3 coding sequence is TGCGCCAGCAGCCAAGTTGCGGGGGGAGGCTCCTACAATGAGCAGTTCTTC. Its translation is CASSQVAGGGSYNEQFF.

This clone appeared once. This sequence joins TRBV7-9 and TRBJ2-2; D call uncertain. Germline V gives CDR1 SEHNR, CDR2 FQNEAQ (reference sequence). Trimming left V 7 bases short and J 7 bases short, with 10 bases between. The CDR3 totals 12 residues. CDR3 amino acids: CASNYPIGELFF. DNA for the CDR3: TGTGCCAGCAACTACCCCATCGGGGAGCTGTTTTTT.

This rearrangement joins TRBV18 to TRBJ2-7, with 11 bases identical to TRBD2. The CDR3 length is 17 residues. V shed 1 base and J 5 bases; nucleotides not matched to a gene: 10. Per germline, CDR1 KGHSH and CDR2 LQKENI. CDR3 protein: CASSPRELAGVYHEQYF. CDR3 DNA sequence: TGTGCCAGCTCACCACGTGAACTAGCGGGAGTTTATCACGAGCAGTACTTC.